The 21 T cell receptor beta chains given below trace back to one sample, sequenced in a study of cytomegalovirus exposure and HLA in healthy donors. Both 60 Vbeta primers and 13 Jbeta primers went into the PCR. This table comes from immunoSEQ multiplex PCR, and its TCRdb copy is limited to in-frame clones, with some not included. The table has under 150,000 clones, over 80% seen once. The sequenced sample consisted of PBMCs. Source of these receptors: a man aged 35 to 55 in good health and CMV-seronegative.

The chain joins TRBV27 to TRBJ2-2; TRBD1 is a possible D gene (6 bases). Per the germline V gene, CDR1 is MNHEY and CDR2 is SMNVEV (reference sequence). CDR3 length equals 18 residues. V lost 0 bases and J lost 1, with 15 bases in between. The CDR3 sequence: CASSLSDRPPLNTGELFF. The CDR3, as DNA: TGTGCCAGCAGTTTATCGGACAGACCCCCCTTGAACACCGGGGAGCTGTTTTTT.

V usage is TRBV5-3 and J usage is TRBJ2-5; D is perhaps TRBD1 (5 bases). TRBV5-3 carries the ORF label, with uncertain function. V lost 2 bases, J lost 5 bases, and 16 bases lay in between. The CDR3 totals 15 residues. The CDR3 DNA follows: TGTGCCAGAAGCTTCGGCCAGGGTGAATCGGAGACCCAGTACTTC. Translated, it gives CARSFGQGESETQYF.

This clone was found a few times. The CDR3 DNA is TGTGCCAGCAGCCAAGACAGGGTAAGCGGAGCTTTCTTT. Protein sequence: CASSQDRVSGAFF. The chain carries TRBV7-2 and TRBJ1-1; 7 nucleotides line up with TRBD1. CDR3 length equals 13 residues. Germline V lookup: CDR1 SGHTA, CDR2 FQGNSA. Trimming took 5 bases from V and 10 from J; bases not matched to a gene: 10.

The rearrangement links TRBV5-6 to TRBJ1-1; D is undetermined. This CDR3 comprises 16 residues. The germline V gene encodes CDR1 SGHDT and CDR2 YYEEEE. V shed 1 base and J shed 4 bases, with 17 bases lying between them. CDR3 bases: TGTGCCAGCAGCTTGAATCGTCGTCCCTCCGGCACTGAAGCTTTCTTT. Translated, it gives CASSLNRRPSGTEAFF.

V usage is TRBV5-5 and J usage is TRBJ1-1; D gene ambiguous. The CDR3 has 14 amino acids. The germline V gene encodes CDR1 SGHKS and CDR2 YYEKEE (reference sequence). V lost 4 bases, J lost 1 base, and 11 bases lay in between. CDR3 sequence reads: CASSHGRGNTEAFF. Here the CDR3 DNA reads TGTGCCAGCAGCCACGGACGGGGGAACACTGAAGCTTTCTTT.

The CDR3 DNA reads as TGCAGCGTTGGGTTGGGACTAGCGGGGCCAGATACGCAGTATTTT. Translating gives CSVGLGLAGPDTQYF. This sequence joins TRBV29-1 and TRBJ2-3; TRBD2 matches 13 bases. The J segment lost 4 bases and the V segment lost 4 bases, leaving 5 bases of the junction unmatched. The CDR3 consists of 15 residues. The germline V gene has CDR1 SQVTM and CDR2 ANQGSEA.

The table lists this clone with a few counts. The chain carries TRBV27 and TRBJ1-1; 9 nucleotides align to TRBD1. With V trimmed by 5 bases and J by 4 bases, 11 bases remained unmatched. Germline V CDR1 and CDR2: MNHEY, SMNVEV (reference sequence). The CDR3 runs 16 residues. The CDR3 DNA follows: TGTGCCAGCAGTGACCCGGGACAGGGAGTAAGCACTGAAGCTTTCTTT. It is translated as CASSDPGQGVSTEAFF.

This chain connects TRBV20-1 to TRBJ1-1; D is uncertain. Between the trimmed V and J ends, which lost 4 bases and 5 bases, there was a span of 8 bases. The CDR3 runs to 11 residues. Germline V CDR1 and CDR2: DFQATT, SNEGSKA (reference sequence). CDR3 bases: TGCAGTGCTATGAGGTTGACTGAAGCTTTCTTT. This sequence encodes CSAMRLTEAFF.

This chain joins TRBV5-1 and TRBJ1-2; TRBD1 matches at 7 bases. CDR3 length: 13 amino acids. The V and J ends lost 4 bases and 2 bases, in that order; junction bases with no gene match: 2. The germline CDR1 and CDR2 sequences are SGHRS and YFSETQ. This chain's CDR3 is CASSQTGNYGYTF. In DNA form, the CDR3 reads TGCGCCAGCAGCCAGACAGGGAACTATGGCTACACCTTC.

The CDR3 DNA is TGTGCCAGTAGTTGGACTGGCCTGCACGAGCAGTACTTC. Translated, it gives CASSWTGLHEQYF. The V call is TRBV19, the J call TRBJ2-7; weak D call: TRBD2 (5 bases). Germline V gives CDR1 LNHDA, CDR2 SQIVND (reference sequence). This CDR3 is 13 amino acids long. The V end was cut by 5 bases, the J end by 5 bases, with 13 bases between.

The chain's CDR3 is CASSDQGNTEAFF. The CDR3 bases are TGTGCCAGCAGCGACCAGGGAAACACTGAAGCTTTCTTT. This chain uses TRBV2 with TRBJ1-1; TRBD1 might be the D (5 bases). Germline-derived CDR1 and CDR2 are SNHLY and FYNNEI. V was pared by 6 bases and J by 2 bases, with 10 bases between. This CDR3 comprises 13 residues.

The chain carries TRBV4-3 and TRBJ1-1, with a weak D call TRBD1 (5 bases). V lost 0 bases and J lost 6, with 11 bases in between. Germline V gene sequence: CDR1 LGHNA, CDR2 YSLEER. The CDR3 spans 14 residues. The CDR3 region is CASSQDVEGPEAFF. Here the CDR3 DNA reads TGCGCCAGCAGCCAAGACGTGGAGGGGCCTGAAGCTTTCTTT.

This clone was seen more than once but under ten times. The chain has TRBV9 and TRBJ2-1; 9 bases are shared with TRBD2. Trimming took 0 bases from V and 7 from J; bases not matched to a gene: 5. CDR1 is SGDLS and CDR2 is YYNGEE in the germline V gene. The CDR3 is 15 amino acids. CDR3: CASSVGAGGGNEQFF. The CDR3 bases are TGTGCCAGCAGCGTAGGAGCGGGAGGTGGGAATGAGCAGTTCTTC.

The chain recombines TRBV30 with TRBJ1-2; D unclear. With 2 bases removed from V and 5 bases from J, the gap between germline ends came to 15 bases. Per germline, CDR1 GTSNPN and CDR2 SVGIG (reference sequence). The CDR3 sequence is 14 residues long. For the CDR3, the DNA is TGTGCCTGGAGTTCTCTTGGCGGATCGTATGGCTACACCTTC. This translates into CAWSSLGGSYGYTF.

The chain employs TRBV11-3 and TRBJ2-3, with D maybe TRBD2 (7 bases). The CDR3 has 15 residues. V was pared by 5 bases and J by 4 bases, with 16 bases between. The V gene's germline CDR1 is SGHNT and CDR2 YENEEA. The CDR3 spells CASSQRRGGADTQYF. Written as DNA, the CDR3 is TGTGCCAGCAGCCAGCGGAGGGGGGGGGCAGATACGCAGTATTTT.

The chain combines TRBV10-3 with TRBJ2-6; 8 bases are a match to TRBD1. V lost 2 bases, J lost 2 bases, and 11 bases stayed unmatched. The germline CDR1 and CDR2 sequences are ENHRY and SYGVKD. This CDR3 is 19 amino acids long. The CDR3, as DNA: TGTGCCATCAGTGAGCTTTGGACAGGGACGCGGGCTGGGGCCAACGTCCTGACTTTC. Translation gives CAISELWTGTRAGANVLTF.

The genes are TRBV27 and TRBJ2-7, with D possibly matching TRBD2 (6 bases). Germline CDR1 MNHEY, CDR2 SMNVEV (reference sequence). Trimming took off 1 base at V and 2 bases at J, with 18 bases between the two ends. There are 17 residues in the CDR3. This CDR3 is CASSLFSEAGPPYEQYF. DNA for the CDR3: TGTGCCAGCAGTTTATTTAGTGAAGCGGGCCCTCCCTACGAGCAGTACTTC.

This clone was seen only a few times. At one end, the junction sequence differs from germline, possibly due to a read error. The rearrangement uses TRBV11-3 and TRBJ2-6; a possible D gene is TRBD1 (6 bases). The CDR3 covers 17 residues. CDR1 is SGHNT and CDR2 is YENEEA in the germline V gene. CDR3 residues: CASSSQGSHPGANVLTF. The CDR3 bases are TGTGCCAGCAGCTCACAGGGTAGCCACCCTGGTGCCAACGTCCTGACTTTC.

The chain uses TRBV29-1 and TRBJ2-1, with 14 bases matching TRBD2. J lost 0 bases, V lost 2 bases, and 3 bases had no gene match. This CDR3 has 17 amino acids. The germline gives CDR1 SQVTM, CDR2 ANQGSEA. CDR3 sequence (DNA): TGCAGCGTTGAATACGGGACTAGCGGGAGCTCCTACAATGAGCAGTTCTTC. This gives the protein CSVEYGTSGSSYNEQFF.

The rearrangement joins TRBV4-2 to TRBJ2-1; the match to TRBD1 covers 7 bases. The germline CDR1 and CDR2 sequences are LGHNA and YNFKEQ. Trimming at V came to 4 bases and at J to 0 bases, leaving 3 bases not matched to a gene. This CDR3 contains 15 residues. Here the CDR3 DNA reads TGTGCCAGCAGCCTGGGACAGAGCTCCTACAATGAGCAGTTCTTC. Protein product: CASSLGQSSYNEQFF.

The chain joins TRBV25-1 to TRBJ2-5; D unresolved. The DNA end is a closer match to TRBJ2-7, so the J assignment may be wrong. CDR1 is MGHDK, CDR2 SYGVNS, per germline. This CDR3 region has 12 residues. Written as DNA, the CDR3 is TGTGCCAGCAGTGTGGGCAGCTACGAGCAGTACTTC. Translated: CASSVGSYEQYF.